This entry describes one TCR beta chain. V was cut by 0 bases and J by 3 bases, with 6 bases left in between. The CDR3 length is 14 residues. Germline CDR1 reads MNHEY; CDR2 reads SVGAGI. This record comes from a study of control samples from healthy donors and cancer patients. Generated by immunoSEQ multiplex PCR, the TCRdb table keeps only in-frame clones and is missing some. The sample lists about 34,000 clones; roughly nine tenths were seen once. This rearrangement joins TRBV6-5 to TRBJ2-1; unclear D gene. The sequencing input was PBMCs. This receptor was identified in a woman between 35 and 50 years old with lung cancer. This CDR3 reads CASSYSGLYNEQFF. The CDR3 DNA follows: TGTGCCAGCAGTTACTCGGGTCTCTACAATGAGCAGTTCTTC.